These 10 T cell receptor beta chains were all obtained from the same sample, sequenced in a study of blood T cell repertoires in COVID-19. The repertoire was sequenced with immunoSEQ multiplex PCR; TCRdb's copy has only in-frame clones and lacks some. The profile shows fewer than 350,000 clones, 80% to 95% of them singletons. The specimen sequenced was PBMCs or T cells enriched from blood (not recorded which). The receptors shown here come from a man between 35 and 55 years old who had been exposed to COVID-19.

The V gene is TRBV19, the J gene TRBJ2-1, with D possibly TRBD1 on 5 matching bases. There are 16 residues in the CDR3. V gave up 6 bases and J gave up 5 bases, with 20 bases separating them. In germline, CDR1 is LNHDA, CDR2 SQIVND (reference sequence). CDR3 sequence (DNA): TGTGCCAGTAGATCTCGGACCTCAGGGCTCGACAATGAGCAGTTCTTC. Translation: CASRSRTSGLDNEQFF.

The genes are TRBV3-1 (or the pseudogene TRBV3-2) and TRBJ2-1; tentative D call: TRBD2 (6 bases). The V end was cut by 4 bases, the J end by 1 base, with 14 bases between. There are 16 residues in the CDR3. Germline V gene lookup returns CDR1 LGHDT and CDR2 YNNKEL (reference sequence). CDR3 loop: CASSPDAGTSYNEQFF. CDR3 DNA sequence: TGTGCCAGCAGCCCAGACGCCGGGACTTCCTACAATGAGCAGTTCTTC.

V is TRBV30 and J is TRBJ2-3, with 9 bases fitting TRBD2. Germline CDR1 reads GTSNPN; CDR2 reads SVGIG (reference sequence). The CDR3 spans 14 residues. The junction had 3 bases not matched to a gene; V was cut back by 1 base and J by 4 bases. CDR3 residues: CAWSGAGGSDTQYF. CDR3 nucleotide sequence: TGTGCCTGGAGTGGCGCGGGAGGGTCAGATACGCAGTATTTT. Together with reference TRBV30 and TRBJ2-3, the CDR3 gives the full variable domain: SQTIHQWPATLVQPVGSPLSLECTVEGTSNPNLYWYRQAAGRGLQLLFYSVGIGQISSEVPQNLSASRPQDRQFILSSKKLLLSDSGFYLCAWSGAGGSDTQYFGPGTRLTVL.

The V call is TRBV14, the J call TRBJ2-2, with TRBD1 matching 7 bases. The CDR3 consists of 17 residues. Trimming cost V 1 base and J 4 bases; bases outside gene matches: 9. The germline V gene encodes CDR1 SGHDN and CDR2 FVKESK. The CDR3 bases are TGTGCCAGCAGCCAAGGAACCGGGACAGTCATCACCGGGGAGCTGTTTTTT. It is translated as CASSQGTGTVITGELFF.

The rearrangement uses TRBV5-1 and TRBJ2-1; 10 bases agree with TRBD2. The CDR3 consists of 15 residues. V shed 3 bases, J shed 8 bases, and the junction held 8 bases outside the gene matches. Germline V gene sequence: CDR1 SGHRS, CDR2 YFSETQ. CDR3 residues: CASSYPSGRIDEQFF. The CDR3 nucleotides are TGCGCCAGCAGCTACCCTAGCGGGAGAATTGATGAGCAGTTCTTC.

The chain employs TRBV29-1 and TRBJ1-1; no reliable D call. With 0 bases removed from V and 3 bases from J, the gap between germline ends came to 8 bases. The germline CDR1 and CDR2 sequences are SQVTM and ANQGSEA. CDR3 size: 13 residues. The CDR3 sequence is CSVEDRSDTEAFF. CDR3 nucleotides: TGCAGCGTTGAAGATCGATCGGACACTGAAGCTTTCTTT.

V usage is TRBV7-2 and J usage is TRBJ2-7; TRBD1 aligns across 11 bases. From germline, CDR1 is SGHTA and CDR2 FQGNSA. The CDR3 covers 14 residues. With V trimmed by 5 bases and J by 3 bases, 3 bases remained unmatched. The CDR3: CASSRDRGVYEQYF. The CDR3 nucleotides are TGTGCCAGCAGCCGGGACAGGGGGGTCTACGAGCAGTACTTC.

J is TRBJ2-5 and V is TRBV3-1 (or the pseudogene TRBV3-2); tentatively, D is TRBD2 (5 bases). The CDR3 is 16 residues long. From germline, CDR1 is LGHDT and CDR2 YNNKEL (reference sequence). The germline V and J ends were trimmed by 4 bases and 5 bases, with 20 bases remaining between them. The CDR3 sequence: CASSPQTGRAVETQYF. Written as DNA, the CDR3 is TGTGCCAGCAGCCCCCAAACGGGTCGAGCGGTGGAGACCCAGTACTTC.

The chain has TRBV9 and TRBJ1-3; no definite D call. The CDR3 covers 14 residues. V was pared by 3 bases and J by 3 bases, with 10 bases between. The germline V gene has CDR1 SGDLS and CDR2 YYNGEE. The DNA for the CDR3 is TGTGCCAGCAGCGCCCAGGAAAGTGGAAACACCATATATTTT. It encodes CASSAQESGNTIYF.

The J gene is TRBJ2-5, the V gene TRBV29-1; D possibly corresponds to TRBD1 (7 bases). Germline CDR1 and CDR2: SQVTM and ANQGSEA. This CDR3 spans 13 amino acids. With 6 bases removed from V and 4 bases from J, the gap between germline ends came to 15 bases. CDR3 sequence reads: CSVGGTGVETQYF. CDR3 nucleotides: TGCAGCGTCGGGGGAACAGGGGTAGAGACCCAGTACTTC.